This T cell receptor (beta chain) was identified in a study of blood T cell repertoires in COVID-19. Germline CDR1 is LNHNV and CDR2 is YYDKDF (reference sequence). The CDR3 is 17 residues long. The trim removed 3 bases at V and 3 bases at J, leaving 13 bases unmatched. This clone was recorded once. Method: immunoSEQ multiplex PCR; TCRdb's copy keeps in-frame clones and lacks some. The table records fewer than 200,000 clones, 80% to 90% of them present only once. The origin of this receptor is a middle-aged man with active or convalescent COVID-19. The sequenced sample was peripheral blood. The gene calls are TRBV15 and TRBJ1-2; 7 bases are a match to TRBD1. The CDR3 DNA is TGTGCCACCAGCAGTGGCTTCGCTAGACAGGGTTACTATGGCTACACCTTC. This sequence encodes CATSSGFARQGYYGYTF.